The subject of this entry is one TCR beta chain. Antigen: not known. The data were obtained in a study of T cell responses to AZD1222 COVID-19 vaccine. Deletions cut 0 bases from V and 5 bases from J, with 11 bases between. The CDR3 is 15 residues long. Germline lookup yields CDR1 LNHNV and CDR2 YYDKDF (reference sequence). Clones were read by immunoSEQ multiplex PCR, and TCRdb kept only the in-frame ones, dropping some. The sample carries tens of thousands of clones, over 65% recorded once. General study findings and limits: Unmutated variant regions are reportedly the target of nearly half of TCRs that are spike-specific. The study sampled repertoires only after the peak T cell response. Just a handful of AZD1222 recipients were seropositive at baseline.

The rearrangement uses TRBV15 and TRBJ1-5; no reliable D call. The sequence was obtained from an adult who received the AZD1222 COVID-19 vaccine. This specimen consisted of peripheral blood, obtained 28 days after the second AZD1222 dose. The CDR3 DNA reads TGTGCCACCAGCAGAGATTTGAGGGTTGATCAGCCCCAGCATTTT. Its translation is CATSRDLRVDQPQHF.